This TCR beta chain stems from a study of blood T cell repertoires in COVID-19. Study summary: Whether acute or convalescent, the COVID-19 samples came from the United States, Italy and Spain.

In the original processing: The authors estimated nucleated cell counts from reference gene primer amplification. Generated by immunoSEQ multiplex PCR, the TCRdb table keeps only in-frame clones and is missing some. V and J calls and clone size follow that table, whereas D and trimming were derived from the DNA. The sample records 220,000 or so clones, about four fifths being singletons. With V trimmed by 6 bases and J by 6 bases, 15 bases remained unmatched. Germline V lookup: CDR1 KGHSH, CDR2 LQKENI. The CDR3 loop spans 16 amino acids. This sequence was found in a woman over 75 with acute or convalescent COVID-19. Sequenced sample: peripheral blood. The chain joins TRBV18 to TRBJ1-2, with TRBD1 matching over 8 bases. CDR3 in DNA: TGTGCCAGCTCTCCGGGACAGGCCGAGTGGGGGGATGGCTACACCTTC. Translation gives CASSPGQAEWGDGYTF.